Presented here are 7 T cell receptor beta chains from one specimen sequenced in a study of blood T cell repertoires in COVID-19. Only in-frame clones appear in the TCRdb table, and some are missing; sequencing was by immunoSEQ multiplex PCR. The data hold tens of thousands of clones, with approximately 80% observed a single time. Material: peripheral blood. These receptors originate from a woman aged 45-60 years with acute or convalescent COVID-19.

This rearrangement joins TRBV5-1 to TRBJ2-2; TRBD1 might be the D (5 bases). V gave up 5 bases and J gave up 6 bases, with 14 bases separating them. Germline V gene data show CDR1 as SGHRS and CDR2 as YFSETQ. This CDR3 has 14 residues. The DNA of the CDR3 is TGCGCCAGCAGTTATTCAGGGTTACCCGGGGAGCTGTTTTTT. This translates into CASSYSGLPGELFF.

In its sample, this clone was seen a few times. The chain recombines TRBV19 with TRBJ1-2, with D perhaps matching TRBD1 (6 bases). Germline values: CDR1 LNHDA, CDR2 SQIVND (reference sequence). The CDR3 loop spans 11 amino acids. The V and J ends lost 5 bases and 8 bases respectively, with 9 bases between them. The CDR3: CASSERGGYTF. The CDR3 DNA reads TGTGCCAGTAGTGAGAGGGGGGGCTACACCTTC.

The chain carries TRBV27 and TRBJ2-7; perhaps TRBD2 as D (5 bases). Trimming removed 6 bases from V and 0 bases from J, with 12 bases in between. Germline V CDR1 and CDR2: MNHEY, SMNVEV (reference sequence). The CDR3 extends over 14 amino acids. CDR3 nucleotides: TGTGCCAGCAGGCAGCGGAGTCTCTCCTACGAGCAGTACTTC. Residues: CASRQRSLSYEQYF.

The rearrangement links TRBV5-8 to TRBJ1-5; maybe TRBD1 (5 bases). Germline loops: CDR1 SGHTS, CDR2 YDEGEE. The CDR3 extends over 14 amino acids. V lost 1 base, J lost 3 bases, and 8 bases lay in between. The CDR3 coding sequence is TGTGCCAGCAGCTTGCGACAGAACAATCAGCCCCAGCATTTT. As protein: CASSLRQNNQPQHF.

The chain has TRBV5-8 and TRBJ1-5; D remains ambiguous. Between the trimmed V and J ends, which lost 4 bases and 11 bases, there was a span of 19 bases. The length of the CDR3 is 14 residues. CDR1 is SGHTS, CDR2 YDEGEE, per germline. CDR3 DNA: TGTGCCAGCAGCACGGTGGGGAGTGGTTTGGCCCAGCATTTT. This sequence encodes CASSTVGSGLAQHF.

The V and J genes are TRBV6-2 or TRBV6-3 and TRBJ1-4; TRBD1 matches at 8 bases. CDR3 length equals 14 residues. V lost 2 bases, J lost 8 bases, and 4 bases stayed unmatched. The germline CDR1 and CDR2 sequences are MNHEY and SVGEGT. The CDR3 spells CASSYQGAWEKLFF. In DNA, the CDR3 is TGTGCCAGCAGTTACCAGGGGGCTTGGGAAAAACTGTTTTTT.

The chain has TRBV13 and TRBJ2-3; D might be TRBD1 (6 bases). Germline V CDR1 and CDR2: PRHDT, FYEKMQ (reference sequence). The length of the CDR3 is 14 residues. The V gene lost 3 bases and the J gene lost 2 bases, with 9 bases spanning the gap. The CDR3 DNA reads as TGTGCCAGCAGCTTCAGGGGATACACAGATACGCAGTATTTT. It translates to CASSFRGYTDTQYF.